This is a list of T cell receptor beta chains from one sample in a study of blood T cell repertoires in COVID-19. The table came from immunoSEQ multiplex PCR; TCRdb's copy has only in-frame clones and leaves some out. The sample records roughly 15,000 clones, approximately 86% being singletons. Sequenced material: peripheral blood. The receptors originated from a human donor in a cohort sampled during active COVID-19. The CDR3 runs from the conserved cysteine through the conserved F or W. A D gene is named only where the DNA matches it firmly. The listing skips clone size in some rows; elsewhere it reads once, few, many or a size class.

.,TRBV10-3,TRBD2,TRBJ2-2,TGTGCCATCAGTGATCGGTTGGGGCTAGCGGGGGAAATCGGGGAGCTGTTTTTT,CAISDRLGLAGEIGELFF
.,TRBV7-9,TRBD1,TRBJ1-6,TGTGCCAGCAGCACCGGACAGGGGATAGACTCACCCCTCCACTTT,CASSTGQGIDSPLHF
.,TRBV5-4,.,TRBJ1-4,TGTGCCAGCAGTTCAGGACAGCGTATGGATGAAAAACTGTTTTTT,CASSSGQRMDEKLFF
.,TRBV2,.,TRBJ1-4,TGTGCCAGCAGTGAAGCGCTTCCGGGTGGGGAAAAACTGTTTTTT,CASSEALPGGEKLFF
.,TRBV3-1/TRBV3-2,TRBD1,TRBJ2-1,TGTGCCAGCAGCCAATACCTGGGACAGGGGGTGATCTTC,CASSQYLGQGVIF
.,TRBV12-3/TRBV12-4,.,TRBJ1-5,TGTGCCAGCAGTTTGTCACTTTTCCAGCCCCAGCATTTT,CASSLSLFQPQHF
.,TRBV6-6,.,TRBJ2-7,TGTGCCAGCAGTTACGGGGGTCGGGACACCACCTACGAGCAGTACTTC,CASSYGGRDTTYEQYF
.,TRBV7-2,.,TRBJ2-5,TGTGCCAGCAGCTTACGGGAATACCAAGAGACCCAGTACTTC,CASSLREYQETQYF
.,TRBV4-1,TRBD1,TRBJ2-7,TGCGCCAGCAGCCAAGGTCTGGGGACAGGGACGAGCTCCTACGAGCAGTACTTC,CASSQGLGTGTSSYEQYF
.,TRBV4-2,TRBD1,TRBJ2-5,TGTGCCAGCAGCCAAGGACAGGGGGCTGGGGAGACCCAGTACTTC,CASSQGQGAGETQYF
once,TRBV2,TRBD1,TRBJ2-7,TGTGCCAGCCGCCAACGGGACAGCTCCTACGAGCAGTACTTC,CASRQRDSSYEQYF
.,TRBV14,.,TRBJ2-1,TGTGCCAGCAGCCAAGCCCAATGGCAGTTCTTC,CASSQAQWQFF
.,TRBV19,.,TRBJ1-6,TGTGCCAGTACTGGGGCCCACTATAATTCACCCCTCCACTTT,CASTGAHYNSPLHF
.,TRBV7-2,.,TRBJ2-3,TGTGCCAGCAGCTTAGTCCGGCCTAGCGGCACAGATACGCAGTATTTT,CASSLVRPSGTDTQYF
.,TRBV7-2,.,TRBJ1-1,TGTGCCAGCAGCTTTTCAGTCAACACTGAAGCTTTCTTT,CASSFSVNTEAFF
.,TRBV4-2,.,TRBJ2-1,TGTGCCAGCAGCCAAGATGGAGGAACCCCTTACAATGAGCAGTTCTTC,CASSQDGGTPYNEQFF
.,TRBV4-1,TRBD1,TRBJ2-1,TGCGCCAGCAGCCAAGTCTTCGTTTTCCGGGACAGGGGGAGGAATGAGCAGTTCTTC,CASSQVFVFRDRGRNEQFF
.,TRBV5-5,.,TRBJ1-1,TGTGCCAGCAGCTCGAGGTGGGTGGCTGAAGCTTTCTTT,CASSSRWVAEAFF
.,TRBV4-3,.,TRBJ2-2,TGCGCCAGCAGCCACAATAGCGTTAACACCGGGGAGCTGTTTTTT,CASSHNSVNTGELFF
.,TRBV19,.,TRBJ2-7,TGTGCCAGTAGTCCCGGGATTTCCCATTACGAGCAGTACTTC,CASSPGISHYEQYF
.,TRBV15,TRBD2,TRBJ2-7,TGTGCCACCAGCAGACTTCGACTAGCGGGGCCCGAGAGGGAGCAGTACTTC,CATSRLRLAGPEREQYF
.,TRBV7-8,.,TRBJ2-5,TGTGCCAGCAGCTTACTACCACAGGGATCAGAGACCCAGTACTTC,CASSLLPQGSETQYF
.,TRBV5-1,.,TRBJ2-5,TGCGCCAGCCAGCAGGGGGAGACCCAGTACTTC,CASQQGETQYF
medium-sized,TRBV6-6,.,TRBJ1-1,TGTGCCAGCAGTATCCTCACTGAAGCTTTCTTT,CASSILTEAFF
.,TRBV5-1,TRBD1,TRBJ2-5,TGCGCCAGCAGCTTGTTGGGGACAGGGGGCCAAGAGACCCAGTACTTC,CASSLLGTGGQETQYF
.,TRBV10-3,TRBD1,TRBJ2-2,TGTGCCATCAGTGAGTCCGGGACAGGGACCGGGGAGCTGTTTTTT,CAISESGTGTGELFF
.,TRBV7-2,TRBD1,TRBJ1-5,TGTGCCAGCAGCGCTAAGAGTGGACAGGGGAGCAATCAGCCCCAGCATTTT,CASSAKSGQGSNQPQHF
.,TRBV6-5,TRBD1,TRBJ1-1,TGTGCCAGCAGTCAAATGACAGGGGCCAACACTGAAGCTTTCTTT,CASSQMTGANTEAFF
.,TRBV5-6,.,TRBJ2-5,TGTGCCAGCAGCTCAGACATTTATGGGACCCAGTACTTC,CASSSDIYGTQYF
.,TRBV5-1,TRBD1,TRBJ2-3,TGCGCCAGCAGCTCGGGACAGGGCCGTGGAGATACGCAGTATTTT,CASSSGQGRGDTQYF
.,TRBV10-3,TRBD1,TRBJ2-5,TGTGCCATCAGTGAGCCGGGGACAGGGAAAGAGACCCAGTACTTC,CAISEPGTGKETQYF
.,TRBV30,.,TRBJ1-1,TGTGCCTGGGGAAGGAGTAACACTGAAGCTTTCTTT,CAWGRSNTEAFF
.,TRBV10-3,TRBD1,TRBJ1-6,TGTGCCATCAGCGAACTAGGGGGCCCAGTCTATAATTCACCCCTCCACTTT,CAISELGGPVYNSPLHF
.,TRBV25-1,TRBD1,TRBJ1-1,TGTGCCAGCAGTGTTCATGGGACAGGGAAGGGGACTGAAGCTTTCTTT,CASSVHGTGKGTEAFF
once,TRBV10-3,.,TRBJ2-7,TGTGCCATCAGTAGGGGCGGGACAGACTCCTACGAGCAGTACTTC,CAISRGGTDSYEQYF
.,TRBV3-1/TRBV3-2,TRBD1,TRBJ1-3,TGTGCCAGCAGCCACGGACAGGGGCAATCTGGAAACACCATATATTTT,CASSHGQGQSGNTIYF
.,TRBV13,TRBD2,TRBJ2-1,TGTGCCAGCAGCTTATACGGGACTAGCTATAATGAGCAGTTCTTC,CASSLYGTSYNEQFF
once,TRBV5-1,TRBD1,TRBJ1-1,TGCGCCAGCAAGACAGGGACGAACACTGAAGCTTTCTTT,CASKTGTNTEAFF
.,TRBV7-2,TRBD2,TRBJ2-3,TGTGCCAGCAGCTTGATCGGGGGGATCACAGATACGCAGTATTTT,CASSLIGGITDTQYF
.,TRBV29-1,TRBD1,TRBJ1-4,TGCAGCGTGAGGACAGGGAATGAAAAACTGTTTTTT,CSVRTGNEKLFF
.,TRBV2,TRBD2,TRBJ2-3,TGTGCCAGCAGTGTACAGCGGGATACAGATACGCAGTATTTT,CASSVQRDTDTQYF
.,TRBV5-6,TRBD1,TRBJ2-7,TGTGCCAGCAGTTTCCTTTCAGGGGGCTTCTACGAGCAGTACTTC,CASSFLSGGFYEQYF
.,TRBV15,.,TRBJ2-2,TGTGCCACCAGCAGAGATCCTACAGGGCCCACCGGGGAGCTGTTTTTT,CATSRDPTGPTGELFF
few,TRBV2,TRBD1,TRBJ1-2,TGTGCCAGCAGTGGGGGATTACAGGGGAACGAGGGCTACACCTTC,CASSGGLQGNEGYTF
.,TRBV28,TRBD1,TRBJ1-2,TGTGCCAGCAGTTTGGGGGCGGCCCAGGGGGCGGTCTATGGCTACACCTTC,CASSLGAAQGAVYGYTF
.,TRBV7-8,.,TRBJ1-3,TGTGCCAGCAGCTTGCTCCGGGTCGCCTCTGGAAACACCATATATTTT,CASSLLRVASGNTIYF
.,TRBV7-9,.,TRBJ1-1,TGTGCCAGCAGCTTCGGAAGTACGGGCGGGGCCATGAACACTGAAGCTTTCTTT,CASSFGSTGGAMNTEAFF
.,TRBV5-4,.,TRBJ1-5,TGTGCCAGCAGCTTGGGGGGGGGCAATCAGCCCCAGCATTTT,CASSLGGGNQPQHF